These 18 T cell receptor beta chains share one sample of origin, sequenced in a study of T cells in Graves' hyperthyroidism and ophthalmopathy. Amplified TCR beta CDR3 regions derived from RNA transcripts. TCR CDR3 underwent first-round RT-PCR with the HTBI primer set. One entry per CDR3 protein, called by TCRdb with MiXCR from the multiplex PCR reads. Among over 650,000 distinct CDR3 sequences, nearly 45% were seen once, and the ten largest hold less than 9%. Sequenced: peripheral blood or thyroid tissue (not recorded which). The receptors shown here come from an adult man with Graves' disease, either hyperthyroidism or ophthalmopathy (not recorded which).

CDR3 sequence: CASSETGVDTGELFF. In DNA, the CDR3 is TGTGCCAGCAGTGAGACAGGGGTCGACACCGGGGAGCTGTTTTTT. The chain combines TRBV7-9 with TRBJ2-2; 8 bases match TRBD1. This CDR3 comprises 15 residues. The germline gives CDR1 SEHNR, CDR2 FQNEAQ (reference sequence). With V trimmed by 6 bases and J by 3 bases, 6 bases remained unmatched.

J is TRBJ1-4 and V is TRBV25-1; D may be TRBD1 (6 bases). The CDR3 length is 13 residues. The germline V and J ends were trimmed by 10 bases and 0 bases, with 9 bases remaining between them. Germline V gene lookup returns CDR1 MGHDK and CDR2 SYGVNS. CDR3 DNA sequence: TGTGCCATCGGACAGCCAACTAATGAAAAACTGTTTTTT. This codes for CAIGQPTNEKLFF. The whole variable domain, filled in from reference TRBV25-1 and TRBJ1-4, reads EADIYQTPRYLVIGTGKKITLECSQTMGHDKMYWYQQDPGMELHLIHYSYGVNSTEKGDLSSESTVSRIRTEHFPLTLESARPSHTSQYLCAIGQPTNEKLFFGSGTQLSVL.

This clonotype was found a few times. The chain has TRBV7-9 and TRBJ1-1; a weak D match, TRBD1 (5 bases). Germline lookup yields CDR1 SEHNR and CDR2 FQNEAQ (reference sequence). The CDR3 spans 14 residues. The V end lost 6 bases, the J end lost 3 bases, and 14 bases lay between the germline ends. The CDR3 here is CASRVGTGHTEAFF. DNA of the CDR3: TGTGCCAGCAGGGTGGGTACAGGACACACTGAAGCTTTCTTT.

This chain links TRBV10-3 with TRBJ1-4; tentatively, D is TRBD1 (5 bases). Trimming took off 3 bases at V and 7 bases at J, with 12 bases between the two ends. Germline-derived CDR1 and CDR2 are ENHRY and SYGVKD. The CDR3 contains 14 residues. The CDR3: CAISDAGTSEKLFF. DNA for the CDR3: TGTGCCATCAGTGATGCTGGGACCTCTGAAAAACTGTTTTTT.

This clonotype occurred many times. The genes are TRBV7-9 and TRBJ1-6; possibly TRBD1 for D (5 bases). The CDR3 contains 14 residues. The germline V gene encodes CDR1 SEHNR and CDR2 FQNEAQ (reference sequence). Between the trimmed V and J ends, which lost 6 bases and 5 bases, there was a span of 11 bases. The CDR3 loop is CASSMGGNNSPLHF. CDR3 coding DNA: TGTGCCAGCAGTATGGGGGGTAATAATTCACCCCTCCACTTT.

The V call is TRBV7-8, the J call TRBJ1-6; the D gene is possibly TRBD1 (6 bases). Deletions cut 6 bases from V and 9 bases from J, with 18 bases between. This CDR3 spans 15 amino acids. Per germline, CDR1 SGHVS and CDR2 FQNEAQ. The CDR3: CASSDVGQGTSPLHF. The CDR3 nucleotides are TGTGCCAGCAGTGATGTCGGGCAGGGGACTTCACCCCTCCACTTT.

The table lists this clonotype with a few counts. The chain joins TRBV11-2 to TRBJ1-2; 8 nucleotides align to TRBD1. Per the germline V gene, CDR1 is SGHAT and CDR2 is FQNNGV. The CDR3 covers 14 residues. The J segment lost 6 bases and the V segment lost 3 bases, leaving 6 bases of the junction unmatched. DNA for the CDR3: TGTGCCAGCAGCTTCCGGACAGGGTTCGATGGCTACACCTTC. Protein: CASSFRTGFDGYTF.

As to this clonotype: The junction differs from germline at one of its ends, possibly a read error. V usage is TRBV10-3 and J usage is TRBJ1-4, with 8 positions matching TRBD1. CDR3 length equals 15 residues. Germline V lookup: CDR1 ENHRY, CDR2 SYGVKD. CDR3 DNA: TGTGCCAGCAGTTCTGGACAGGGAAGAGGAGAAAAACTGTTTTTT. It specifies CASSSGQGRGEKLFF.

The chain is built from TRBV7-8 and TRBJ1-5; D is unresolved. V shed 5 bases and J shed 2 bases, with 10 bases lying between them. This CDR3 region has 14 residues. From germline, CDR1 is SGHVS and CDR2 FQNEAQ. The DNA for the CDR3 is TGTGCCAGCAGCCACTCAGTTGGCAATCAGCCCCAGCATTTT. Protein sequence: CASSHSVGNQPQHF.

V gene TRBV29-1 combines with J gene TRBJ1-6, with D perhaps TRBD1 (6 bases). The CDR3 is made up of 14 amino acids. V lost 1 base and J 14 bases, leaving 18 bases between the germline ends. The V gene's germline CDR1 is SQVTM and CDR2 ANQGSEA. The CDR3 here is CSVEGRGRGATLHF. Written as DNA, the CDR3 is TGCAGCGTTGAAGGACGGGGGCGCGGGGCCACCCTCCACTTT.

This clonotype was seen only a few times. The V and J genes are TRBV11-3 and TRBJ1-2, with 8 bases identical to TRBD1. This CDR3 spans 14 amino acids. Germline lookup yields CDR1 SGHNT and CDR2 YENEEA. After removal of 5 bases from V and 4 bases from J, the junction contained 6 bases not matched to a gene. The CDR3 DNA reads TGTGCCAGCAGCATCAGGGGGCTTGCCTATGGCTACACCTTC. It is translated as CASSIRGLAYGYTF.

V is TRBV7-3 and J is TRBJ1-1; perhaps TRBD1 as D (5 bases). The V and J ends lost 5 bases and 4 bases respectively, with 26 bases between them. Germline V gene sequence: CDR1 SGHTA, CDR2 FQGTGA. The length of the CDR3 is 18 residues. For the CDR3, the DNA is TGTGCCAGCAGCCGAGATCACCTAGGTGCAGGGAGGAGCACTGAAGCTTTCTTT. Its protein is CASSRDHLGAGRSTEAFF.

There are many counts of this clonotype. The DNA for the CDR3 is TGTGCCAGCAGCCAACCCGACAGGGGGTCCCAGCCCCAGCATTTT. Translation: CASSQPDRGSQPQHF. The chain uses TRBV7-2 and TRBJ1-5; 9 bases are shared with TRBD1. The CDR3 consists of 15 residues. The junction had 9 bases not matched to a gene; V was cut back by 5 bases and J by 7 bases. Germline values: CDR1 SGHTA, CDR2 FQGNSA.

This clonotype was seen more than once but under ten times. The J gene is TRBJ1-1, the V gene TRBV19; TRBD1 agrees at 8 bases. V lost 9 bases, J lost 8 bases, and 17 bases stayed unmatched. Germline V gene sequence: CDR1 LNHDA, CDR2 SQIVND (reference sequence). The CDR3 contains 15 residues. The CDR3 here is CASSPKDRVGREAFF. The CDR3 DNA follows: TGTGCCAGCAGCCCCAAGGACAGGGTCGGGAGGGAAGCTTTCTTT.

This clonotype was recorded a few times. The rearrangement uses TRBV10-1 and TRBJ2-2; no clear D gene. Trimming pared 2 bases from V and 1 base from J, leaving 2 bases between. The CDR3 is made up of 13 amino acids. Looked up from germline, CDR1 is WNHNN and CDR2 is SYGVQD (reference sequence). For the CDR3, the DNA is TGCGCCAGCAGTGAGAAGAACACCGGGGAGCTGTTTTTT. Its translation is CASSEKNTGELFF.

This clonotype occurred many times. J is TRBJ2-7 and V is TRBV20-1; 8 bases agree with TRBD2. The CDR3 consists of 14 residues. Per germline, CDR1 DFQATT and CDR2 SNEGSKA (reference sequence). The J segment lost 5 bases and the V segment lost 0 bases, leaving 6 bases of the junction unmatched. CDR3 residues: CSARDWGLGDEQYF. Written as DNA, the CDR3 is TGCAGTGCTAGAGATTGGGGACTAGGAGACGAGCAGTACTTC.

The J gene is TRBJ2-1, the V gene TRBV2; 14 bases line up with TRBD2. The CDR3 length is 16 residues. The V gene's germline CDR1 is SNHLY and CDR2 FYNNEI. Trimming took 6 bases from V and 9 from J; bases not matched to a gene: 10. The CDR3 sequence: CASRRPGLAGDGEQFF. Written as DNA, the CDR3 is TGTGCCAGCAGACGCCCGGGACTAGCGGGAGATGGTGAGCAGTTCTTC. The variable domain in full, with the rest retrieved from reference TRBV2 and TRBJ2-1, is EPEVTQTPSHQVTQMGQEVILRCVPISNHLYFYWYRQILGQKVEFLVSFYNNEISEKSEIFDDQFSVERPDGSNFTLKIRSTKLEDSAMYFCASRRPGLAGDGEQFFGPGTRLTVL.

This clonotype was found a few times. V gene TRBV6-5 combines with J gene TRBJ2-7; no firm D call. V dropped 2 bases and J dropped 3 bases, with 11 bases sitting between them. The germline V gene encodes CDR1 MNHEY and CDR2 SVGAGI. The CDR3 runs to 14 residues. This CDR3 is CASSYGSAYYEQYF. The CDR3 DNA sequence: TGTGCCAGCAGTTACGGCTCAGCGTACTACGAGCAGTACTTC.